These 27 T cell receptor beta chains share one sample of origin, sequenced in a study of Graves' ophthalmopathy and Graves' hyperthyroidism listed by TCRdb under 2018. TCRdb names Illumina HiSeq 2000 as the instrument used. For repertoire sequencing, the TCR beta CDR3 regions were amplified from RNA transcripts. The first round of RT-PCR was done with HTBI primers and the Qiagen OneStep RT-PCR kit, and was followed by a second round of multiplex PCR, then size selection and purification. TCRdb trimmed the raw reads at Q25, called clones with MiXCR and kept productive beta chains. CDR3 protein sequences are deduplicated, and each keeps its most common genes and DNA. The sample includes almost 750,000 distinct CDR3 sequences, with approximately 40% observed a single time. Around 40% of the sample rests with the top ten. The source material was peripheral blood. The origin of the receptors is an adult man with Graves' ophthalmopathy.

A few counts support this clonotype. This rearrangement joins TRBV25-1 to TRBJ1-1; D is undetermined. This CDR3 comprises 15 residues. Trimming left V 0 bases short and J 1 base short, with 9 bases between. Germline V lookup: CDR1 MGHDK, CDR2 SYGVNS. CDR3 DNA sequence: TGTGCCAGCAGTGAATATGTGGTTGCGAACACTGAAGCTTTCTTT. Its protein is CASSEYVVANTEAFF.

This clonotype was seen a handful of times. The chain uses TRBV5-5 and TRBJ1-1; no definite D call. Germline V CDR1 and CDR2: SGHKS, YYEKEE (reference sequence). The CDR3 is made up of 14 amino acids. Trimming pared 1 base from V and 1 base from J, leaving 8 bases between. The CDR3 here is CASSLSTRNTEAFF. In nucleotides, the CDR3 is TGTGCCAGCAGCTTGTCTACGAGGAACACTGAAGCTTTCTTT.

Concerning this clonotype itself: No conserved phenylalanine or tryptophan is present at the end of the CDR3, so a read error is the likely explanation. The DNA is left out, because the CDR3 cannot be placed on it with certainty; the CDR3 is given as TCRdb lists it. This chain uses TRBV20-1 with TRBJ2-5. CDR1 is DFQATT, CDR2 SNEGSKA, per germline (reference sequence). Counting both end residues, the CDR3 totals 9 amino acids. The CDR3 loop is CSARQPRTS.

The chain has TRBV14 and TRBJ2-7, with 7 bases that match TRBD1. The V segment lost 4 bases and the J segment 0 bases; nucleotides outside the gene matches: 3. The CDR3 runs 14 residues. The germline gives CDR1 SGHDN, CDR2 FVKESK. The CDR3 region has the DNA TGTGCCAGCAGCCGGGACAGTACCTCCTACGAGCAGTACTTC. Protein sequence: CASSRDSTSYEQYF.

This clonotype was found a few times. At one boundary the junction diverges from the germline segment, which might be a read error. This chain uses TRBV7-2 with TRBJ1-5; D perhaps matches TRBD1 (6 bases). The CDR3 is 15 amino acids. CDR1 SGHTA and CDR2 FQGNSA come from the germline V gene. The CDR3 DNA reads as TGCGCCAGCAGCCAGGACCCAGGGGCTGATCAGCCCCAGCATTTT. This sequence encodes CASSQDPGADQPQHF.

This clonotype has a count of ten or more. This sequence joins TRBV7-9 and TRBJ2-5; TRBD2 matches at 10 bases. Germline CDR1 reads SEHNR; CDR2 reads FQNEAQ (reference sequence). CDR3 size: 14 residues. With V trimmed by 6 bases and J by 4 bases, 5 bases remained unmatched. The chain's CDR3 is CASSLAGVGETQYF. CDR3 sequence (DNA): TGTGCCAGCAGTCTAGCGGGAGTCGGAGAGACCCAGTACTTC.

The rearrangement links TRBV29-1 to TRBJ1-2, with TRBD1 matching over 10 bases. Germline CDR1 reads SQVTM; CDR2 reads ANQGSEA. The V gene end was trimmed by 8 bases and the J gene end by 7 bases; junction bases not matched to a gene: 10. The CDR3 is made up of 13 amino acids. CDR3 protein: CSQDRGAGFGYTF. The CDR3 DNA reads as TGCAGCCAGGACAGGGGGGCTGGTTTTGGCTACACCTTC.

In its sample, this clonotype was seen once. The genes are TRBV14 and TRBJ1-1; no reliable D call. The length of the CDR3 is 15 residues. Germline loops: CDR1 SGHDN, CDR2 FVKESK. The V and J ends lost 4 bases and 5 bases respectively, with 17 bases between them. The DNA of the CDR3 is TGTGCCAGCAGCCTAGGTGGGGTCGGTGGGACTGAAGCTTTCTTT. This encodes CASSLGGVGGTEAFF.

The sample holds many counts of this clonotype. J is TRBJ1-5 and V is TRBV7-8; D remains ambiguous. In germline, CDR1 is SGHVS, CDR2 FQNEAQ. V was clipped by 1 base and J by 7 bases, with 11 bases between them. The CDR3 has 14 amino acids. CDR3: CASSLGPVGQPQHF. The DNA for the CDR3 is TGTGCCAGCAGCTTAGGTCCGGTGGGGCAGCCCCAGCATTTT.

This clonotype has only a few counts. The rearrangement links TRBV9 to TRBJ1-6; D is undetermined. The germline V gene has CDR1 SGDLS and CDR2 YYNGEE. Trimming pared 0 bases from V and 5 bases from J, leaving 9 bases between. CDR3 length: 15 residues. The CDR3 loop is CASSVEPANNSPLHF. The CDR3 bases are TGTGCCAGCAGCGTAGAACCGGCTAATAATTCACCCCTCCACTTT.

V usage is TRBV7-9 and J usage is TRBJ1-6, with a possible D match to TRBD1 (6 bases). The CDR3 spans 15 residues. V lost 3 bases, J lost 7 bases, and 13 bases lay in between. CDR1 is SEHNR, CDR2 FQNEAQ, per germline (reference sequence). The CDR3 sequence is CASSFGRGGNSPLHF. DNA for the CDR3: TGTGCCAGCAGCTTTGGTCGAGGGGGAAATTCACCCCTCCACTTT. Drawing the rest from reference TRBV7-9 and TRBJ1-6, the complete variable domain is DTGVSQNPRHKITKRGQNVTFRCDPISEHNRLYWYRQTLGQGPEFLTYFQNEAQLEKSRLLSDRFSAERPKGSFSTLEIQRTEQGDSAMYLCASSFGRGGNSPLHFGNGTRLTVT.

Only a few counts were recorded for this clonotype. The chain recombines TRBV7-9 with TRBJ2-2; D gene unclear. This CDR3 comprises 14 residues. The V end was cut by 6 bases, the J end by 4 bases, with 12 bases between. The germline V gene encodes CDR1 SEHNR and CDR2 FQNEAQ (reference sequence). The CDR3: CASRPGRSTGELFF. For the CDR3, the DNA is TGTGCCAGCAGACCCGGACGCTCCACCGGGGAGCTGTTTTTT.

A few counts support this clonotype. The rearrangement links TRBV5-1 to TRBJ1-1; 8 positions agree with TRBD1. Germline CDR1 is SGHRS and CDR2 is YFSETQ. The J segment lost 1 base and the V segment lost 4 bases, leaving 18 bases of the junction unmatched. The CDR3 is made up of 19 amino acids. DNA for the CDR3: TGCGCCAGCAGCATTAGACATGACAGGGGAATCGATGAGAACACTGAAGCTTTCTTT. Its protein is CASSIRHDRGIDENTEAFF. The full variable domain, its missing parts supplied by reference TRBV5-1 and TRBJ1-1, is KAGVTQTPRYLIKTRGQQVTLSCSPISGHRSVSWYQQTPGQGLQFLFEYFSETQRNKGNFPGRFSGRQFSNSRSEMNVSTLELGDSALYLCASSIRHDRGIDENTEAFFGQGTRLTVV.

The chain links TRBV9 to TRBJ2-5; 7 nucleotides line up with TRBD2. Germline CDR1 is SGDLS and CDR2 is YYNGEE. J was trimmed by 5 bases and V by 2 bases; bases with no gene match: 12. CDR3 length: 16 residues. CDR3 in DNA: TGTGCCAGCAGCGTGGAAGCGGGATTTACCGGGGAGACCCAGTACTTC. Encoded protein: CASSVEAGFTGETQYF.

The chain uses TRBV3-1 and TRBJ1-1; the D gene is possibly TRBD1 (6 bases). Trimming removed 5 bases from V and 1 base from J, with 14 bases in between. Germline CDR1 is LGHDT and CDR2 is YNNKEL (reference sequence). The CDR3 is 15 residues long. The DNA of the CDR3 is TGTGCCAGCAGCGCACCGGGACAAGAGAACACTGAAGCTTTCTTT. Its protein is CASSAPGQENTEAFF. Using reference TRBV3-1 and TRBJ1-1 for the parts outside the CDR3, the full variable domain is DTAVSQTPKYLVTQMGNDKSIKCEQNLGHDTMYWYKQDSKKFLKIMFSYNNKELIINETVPNRFSPKSPDKAHLNLHINSLELGDSAVYFCASSAPGQENTEAFFGQGTRLTVV.

The genes are TRBV2 and TRBJ1-6; D is perhaps TRBD1 (5 bases). The CDR3 consists of 14 residues. Germline CDR1 is SNHLY and CDR2 is FYNNEI. V was pared by 7 bases and J by 7 bases, with 14 bases between. The CDR3 DNA is TGTGCCAGCACCGTCAGGGAATTCAATTCACCCCTCCACTTT. Protein sequence: CASTVREFNSPLHF.

The V call is TRBV9, the J call TRBJ2-5; D ambiguous. V was trimmed by 4 bases and J by 1 base, leaving 17 bases between them. Germline CDR1 and CDR2: SGDLS and YYNGEE. The CDR3 length is 16 residues. The DNA for the CDR3 is TGTGCCAGCAGCCAAGTTTTCGCAGGCATCCAAGAGACCCAGTACTTC. This encodes CASSQVFAGIQETQYF. The entire variable domain, with the rest obtained from reference TRBV9 and TRBJ2-5, is as follows: DSGVTQTPKHLITATGQRVTLRCSPRSGDLSVYWYQQSLDQGLQFLIQYYNGEERAKGNILERFSAQQFPDLHSELNLSSLELGDSALYFCASSQVFAGIQETQYFGPGTRLLVL.

The chain combines TRBV11-3 with TRBJ2-5, with TRBD2 matching over 11 bases. This CDR3 contains 16 residues. Trimming at V came to 5 bases and at J to 2 bases, leaving 7 bases not matched to a gene. Germline loops: CDR1 SGHNT, CDR2 YENEEA. CDR3 in DNA: TGTGCCAGCAGCCGTCGTAGCGGGGGGGCACAAGAGACCCAGTACTTC. The encoded protein is CASSRRSGGAQETQYF.

The chain has TRBV7-2 and TRBJ2-5; 9 bases align to TRBD2. Unmatched junction bases numbered 14, after V lost 5 bases and J lost 10 bases. The V gene's germline CDR1 is SGHTA and CDR2 FQGNSA. CDR3 length: 15 residues. CDR3 bases: TGTGCCAGCAGCCCGCAGGGCGGGGGGGTTTGGGGCCAGTACTTC. Its translation is CASSPQGGGVWGQYF.

The chain links TRBV7-8 to TRBJ1-1; TRBD1 aligns across 7 bases. The CDR3 is 15 amino acids. Germline CDR1 SGHVS, CDR2 FQNEAQ. After removal of 2 bases from V and 3 bases from J, the junction contained 6 bases not matched to a gene. The CDR3 DNA is TGTGCCAGCAGCTTATATGGACAGGCGGACACTGAAGCTTTCTTT. Protein: CASSLYGQADTEAFF.

This chain uses TRBV7-9 with TRBJ2-7, with D unclear. The length of the CDR3 is 15 residues. The germline V gene has CDR1 SEHNR and CDR2 FQNEAQ (reference sequence). V lost 4 bases and J 7 bases, leaving 20 bases between the germline ends. This chain's CDR3 is CASSSLEAILREQYF. The CDR3 nucleotides are TGTGCCAGCAGCTCGCTTGAGGCTATCCTGAGGGAGCAGTACTTC.

This clonotype has just one count. The chain has TRBV9 and TRBJ2-7; 10 bases fit TRBD1. The germline V gene encodes CDR1 SGDLS and CDR2 YYNGEE. The V gene end was trimmed by 5 bases and the J gene end by 3 bases; junction bases not matched to a gene: 8. The CDR3 is 15 amino acids. CDR3 loop: CASRGQGGTGYEQYF. Written as DNA, the CDR3 is TGTGCCAGCAGAGGACAGGGGGGCACCGGCTACGAGCAGTACTTC.

CDR3 in DNA: TGTGCCAGCAGACGATCGGATACGCAGTATTTT. Amino acid sequence: CASRRSDTQYF. This chain joins TRBV2 and TRBJ2-3; unclear D gene. The V gene lost 6 bases and the J gene lost 6 bases, with 7 bases spanning the gap. This CDR3 has 11 amino acids. CDR1 is SNHLY and CDR2 is FYNNEI in the germline V gene.

The chain combines TRBV11-1 with TRBJ2-6; the match to TRBD1 covers 9 bases. The CDR3 runs 16 residues. Germline V gene lookup returns CDR1 SGHAT and CDR2 FQDESV (reference sequence). Trimming removed 6 bases from V and 2 bases from J; junction bases left unmatched: 5. CDR3 coding DNA: TGTGCCAGCAGGGGACAGGGTAGTGCTGGGGCCAACGTCCTGACTTTC. Protein sequence: CASRGQGSAGANVLTF.

This clonotype was seen many times. V usage is TRBV2 and J usage is TRBJ1-1; tentatively, D is TRBD1 (5 bases). Per the germline V gene, CDR1 is SNHLY and CDR2 is FYNNEI. The ends were cut back, 6 bases at V and 3 bases at J, with 5 bases in the middle. The CDR3 spans 11 residues. This CDR3 reads CASRGDTEAFF. In DNA form, the CDR3 reads TGTGCCAGCAGGGGGGACACTGAAGCTTTCTTT.

This clonotype was recorded many times. The V gene is TRBV10-3, the J gene TRBJ2-2; the D is unclear. The CDR3 length is 11 residues. Germline loops: CDR1 ENHRY, CDR2 SYGVKD. The germline V and J ends were trimmed by 5 bases and 7 bases, with 5 bases remaining between them. CDR3 in DNA: TGTGCCATCAGTTTCGGCGGGGAGCTGTTTTTT. Encoded protein: CAISFGGELFF.

This clonotype occurred a few times. The genes are TRBV12-3 or TRBV12-4 and TRBJ1-1; D may be TRBD1 (6 bases). The CDR3 is 14 residues long. With 6 bases removed from V and 1 base from J, the gap between germline ends came to 12 bases. This CDR3 is CASSNRVRNTEAFF. The CDR3 nucleotides read TGTGCCAGCAGCAACAGGGTCAGGAACACTGAAGCTTTCTTT.